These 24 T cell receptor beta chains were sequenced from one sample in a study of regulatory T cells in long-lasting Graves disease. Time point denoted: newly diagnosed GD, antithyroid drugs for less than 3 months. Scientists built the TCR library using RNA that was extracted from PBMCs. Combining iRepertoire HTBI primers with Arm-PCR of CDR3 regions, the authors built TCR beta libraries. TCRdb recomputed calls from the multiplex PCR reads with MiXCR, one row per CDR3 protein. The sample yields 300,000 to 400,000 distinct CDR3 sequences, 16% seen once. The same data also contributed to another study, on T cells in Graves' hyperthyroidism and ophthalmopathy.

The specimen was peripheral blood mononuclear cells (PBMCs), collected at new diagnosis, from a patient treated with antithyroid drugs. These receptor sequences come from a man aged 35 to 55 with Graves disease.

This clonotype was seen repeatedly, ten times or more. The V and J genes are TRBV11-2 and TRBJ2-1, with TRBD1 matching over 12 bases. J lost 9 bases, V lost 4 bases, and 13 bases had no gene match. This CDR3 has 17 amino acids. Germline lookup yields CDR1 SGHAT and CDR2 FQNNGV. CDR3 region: CASSSRGQGASYGEQFF. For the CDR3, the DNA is TGTGCCAGCAGCTCAAGGGGACAGGGGGCGTCTTACGGTGAGCAGTTCTTC. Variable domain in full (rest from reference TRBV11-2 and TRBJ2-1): EAGVAQSPRYKIIEKRQSVAFWCNPISGHATLYWYQQILGQGPKLLIQFQNNGVVDDSQLPKDRFSAERLKGVDSTLKIQPAKLEDSAVYLCASSSRGQGASYGEQFFGPGTRLTVL.

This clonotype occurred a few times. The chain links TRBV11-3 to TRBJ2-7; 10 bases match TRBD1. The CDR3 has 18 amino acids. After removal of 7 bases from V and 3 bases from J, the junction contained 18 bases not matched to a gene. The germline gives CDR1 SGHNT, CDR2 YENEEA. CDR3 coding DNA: TGTGCCAGCACCGCCCGGGACAGGGGCCCCGGGGACTACTACGAGCAGTACTTC. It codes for CASTARDRGPGDYYEQYF.

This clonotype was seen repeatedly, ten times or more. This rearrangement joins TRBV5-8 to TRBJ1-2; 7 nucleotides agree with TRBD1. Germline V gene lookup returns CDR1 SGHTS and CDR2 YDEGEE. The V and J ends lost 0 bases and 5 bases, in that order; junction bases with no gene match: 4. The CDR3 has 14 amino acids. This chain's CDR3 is CASSLGQQGYGYTF. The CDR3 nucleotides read TGTGCCAGCAGCTTGGGTCAACAGGGGTATGGCTACACCTTC.

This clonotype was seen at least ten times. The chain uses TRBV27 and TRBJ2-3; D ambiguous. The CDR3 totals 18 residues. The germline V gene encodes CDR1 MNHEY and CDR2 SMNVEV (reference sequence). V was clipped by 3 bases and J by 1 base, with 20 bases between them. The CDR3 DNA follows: TGTGCCAGCAGTTTCATTTCCATGGCGGCTACGGGCACAGATACGCAGTATTTT. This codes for CASSFISMAATGTDTQYF.

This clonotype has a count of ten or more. The CDR3 protein is CATKDRVAQPQHF. Here the CDR3 DNA reads TGTGCCACAAAGGACAGGGTGGCCCAGCCCCAGCATTTT. The chain couples TRBV28 to TRBJ1-5; TRBD1 aligns across 8 bases. The CDR3 covers 13 residues. CDR1 is MDHEN, CDR2 SYDVKM, per germline. The J segment lost 7 bases and the V segment lost 10 bases, leaving 9 bases of the junction unmatched.

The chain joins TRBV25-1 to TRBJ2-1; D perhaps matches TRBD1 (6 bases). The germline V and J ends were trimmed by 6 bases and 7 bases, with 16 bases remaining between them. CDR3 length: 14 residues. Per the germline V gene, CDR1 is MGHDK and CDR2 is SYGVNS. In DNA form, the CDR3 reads TGTGCCAGCAGCGGGACACAGGGTCCGAATGAGCAGTTCTTC. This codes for CASSGTQGPNEQFF.

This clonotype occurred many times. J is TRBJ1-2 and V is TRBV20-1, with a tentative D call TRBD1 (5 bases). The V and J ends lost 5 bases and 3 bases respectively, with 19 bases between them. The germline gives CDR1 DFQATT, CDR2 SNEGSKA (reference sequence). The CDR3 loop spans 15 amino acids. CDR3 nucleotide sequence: TGCAGTGCTGGGGGTGCCGGGACGTCCGACTATGGCTACACCTTC. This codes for CSAGGAGTSDYGYTF.

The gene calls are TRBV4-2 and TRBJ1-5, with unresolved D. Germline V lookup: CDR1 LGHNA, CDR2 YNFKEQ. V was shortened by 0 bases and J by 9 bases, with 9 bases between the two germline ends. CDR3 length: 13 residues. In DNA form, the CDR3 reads TGTGCCAGCAGCCAAGAGGGCGGATCGCCCCAGCATTTT. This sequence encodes CASSQEGGSPQHF.

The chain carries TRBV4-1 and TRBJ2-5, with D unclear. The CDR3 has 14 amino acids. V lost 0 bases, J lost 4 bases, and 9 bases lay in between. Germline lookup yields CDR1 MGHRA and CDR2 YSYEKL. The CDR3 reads CASSQDHLRETQYF. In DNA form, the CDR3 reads TGCGCCAGCAGCCAAGATCACCTTCGAGAGACCCAGTACTTC.

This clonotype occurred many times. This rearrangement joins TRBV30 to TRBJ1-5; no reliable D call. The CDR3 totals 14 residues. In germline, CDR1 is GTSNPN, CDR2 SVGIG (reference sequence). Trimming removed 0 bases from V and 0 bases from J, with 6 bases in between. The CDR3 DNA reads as TGTGCCTGGAGTGTGGAGGATAGCAATCAGCCCCAGCATTTT. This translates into CAWSVEDSNQPQHF.

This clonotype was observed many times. The CDR3 bases are TGTGCCAGCAGTGGGACAGGGTCGACACTGTTTTTT. Amino acid sequence: CASSGTGSTLFF. This chain joins TRBV2 and TRBJ1-4, with 8 bases that match TRBD1. V was clipped by 4 bases and J by 13 bases; unmatched bases: 5. CDR1 is SNHLY and CDR2 is FYNNEI in the germline V gene. The CDR3 is 12 amino acids.

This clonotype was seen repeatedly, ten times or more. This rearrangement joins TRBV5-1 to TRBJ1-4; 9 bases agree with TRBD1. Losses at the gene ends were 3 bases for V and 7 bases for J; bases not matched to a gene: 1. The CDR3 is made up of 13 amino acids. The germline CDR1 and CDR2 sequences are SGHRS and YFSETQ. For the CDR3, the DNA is TGCGCCAGCAGCTCGGGACAGGGTGAAAAACTGTTTTTT. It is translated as CASSSGQGEKLFF.

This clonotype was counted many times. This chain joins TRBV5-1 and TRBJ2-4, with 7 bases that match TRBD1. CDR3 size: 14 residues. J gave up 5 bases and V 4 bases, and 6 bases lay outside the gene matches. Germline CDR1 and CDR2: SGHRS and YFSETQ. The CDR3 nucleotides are TGCGCCAGCAGCGATCGGGACAGACAAAACATTCAGTACTTC. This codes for CASSDRDRQNIQYF. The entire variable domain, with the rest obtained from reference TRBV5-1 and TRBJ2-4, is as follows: KAGVTQTPRYLIKTRGQQVTLSCSPISGHRSVSWYQQTPGQGLQFLFEYFSETQRNKGNFPGRFSGRQFSNSRSEMNVSTLELGDSALYLCASSDRDRQNIQYFGAGTRLSVL.

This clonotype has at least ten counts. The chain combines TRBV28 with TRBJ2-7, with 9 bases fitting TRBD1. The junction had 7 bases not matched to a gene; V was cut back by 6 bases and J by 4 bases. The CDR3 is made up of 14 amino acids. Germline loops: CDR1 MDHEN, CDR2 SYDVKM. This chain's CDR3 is CASRDRGGRYEQYF. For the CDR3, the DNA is TGTGCCAGCAGAGACAGGGGGGGGCGGTACGAGCAGTACTTC.

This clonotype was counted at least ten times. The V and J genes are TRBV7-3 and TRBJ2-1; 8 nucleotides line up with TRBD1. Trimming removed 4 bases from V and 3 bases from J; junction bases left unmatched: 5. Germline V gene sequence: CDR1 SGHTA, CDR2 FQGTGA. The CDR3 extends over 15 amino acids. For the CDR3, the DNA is TGTGCCAGCAGCTCCGGACAGGGCCGCTACAATGAGCAGTTCTTC. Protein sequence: CASSSGQGRYNEQFF.

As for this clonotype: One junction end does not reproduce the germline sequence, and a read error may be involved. The CDR3 DNA follows: TGCGCCAGCAGCTTGGAGTCAACCATTAATGAAGAACTGTTTTTT. This gives the protein CASSLESTINEELFF. V is TRBV5-1 and J is TRBJ1-4; D gene unclear. CDR1 is SGHRS and CDR2 is YFSETQ in the germline V gene. The CDR3 consists of 15 residues.

The CDR3 sequence: CASSPGGVRDTEAFF. CDR3 DNA: TGTGCCAGCAGTCCCGGGGGGGTGCGGGACACTGAAGCTTTCTTT. J is TRBJ1-1 and V is TRBV28; perhaps TRBD1 as D (5 bases). The CDR3 is 15 amino acids. Trimming left V 5 bases short and J 3 bases short, with 16 bases between. Germline CDR1 and CDR2: MDHEN and SYDVKM.

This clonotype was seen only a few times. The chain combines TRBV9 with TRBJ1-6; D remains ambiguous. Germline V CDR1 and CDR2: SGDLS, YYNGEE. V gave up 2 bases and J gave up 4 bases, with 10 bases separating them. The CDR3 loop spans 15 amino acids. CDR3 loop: CASSVDGTYNSPLHF. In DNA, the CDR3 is TGTGCCAGCAGCGTGGATGGAACTTATAATTCACCCCTCCACTTT.

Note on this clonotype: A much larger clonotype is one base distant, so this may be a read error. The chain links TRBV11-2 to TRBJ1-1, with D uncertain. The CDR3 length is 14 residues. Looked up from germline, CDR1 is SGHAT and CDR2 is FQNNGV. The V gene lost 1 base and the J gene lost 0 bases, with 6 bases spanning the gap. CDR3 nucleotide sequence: TGTGCCAGCAGCTTAGCCCGTATGAACACTGAAGCTTTCTTT. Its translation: CASSLARMNTEAFF.

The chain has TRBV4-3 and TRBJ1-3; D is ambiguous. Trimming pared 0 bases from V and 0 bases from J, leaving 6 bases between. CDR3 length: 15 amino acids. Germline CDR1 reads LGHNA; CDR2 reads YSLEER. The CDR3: CASSQDGSSGNTIYF. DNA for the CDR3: TGCGCCAGCAGCCAAGACGGGAGCTCTGGAAACACCATATATTTT.

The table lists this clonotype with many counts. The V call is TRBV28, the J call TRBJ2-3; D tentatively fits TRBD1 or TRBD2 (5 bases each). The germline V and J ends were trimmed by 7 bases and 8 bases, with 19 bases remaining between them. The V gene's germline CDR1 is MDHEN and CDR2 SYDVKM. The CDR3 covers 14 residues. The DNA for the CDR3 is TGTGCCAGCAAAACCGGGACCCGCCGTCCTACGCAGTATTTT. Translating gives CASKTGTRRPTQYF.

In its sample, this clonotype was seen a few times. Here the CDR3 reads CASSLGHDYTGELFF. CDR3 bases: TGTGCCAGCAGCTTGGGACATGATTACACCGGGGAGCTGTTTTTT. The chain employs TRBV11-3 and TRBJ2-2; possible D gene TRBD1, 6 bases. V was pared by 3 bases and J by 3 bases, with 11 bases between. This CDR3 is 15 amino acids long. CDR1 and CDR2 (germline): SGHNT, YENEEA.

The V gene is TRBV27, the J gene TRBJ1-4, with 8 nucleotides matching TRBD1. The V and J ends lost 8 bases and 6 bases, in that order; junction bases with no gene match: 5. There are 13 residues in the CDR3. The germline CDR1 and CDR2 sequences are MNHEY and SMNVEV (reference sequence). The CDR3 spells CASGPTGDEKLFF. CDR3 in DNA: TGTGCCAGCGGTCCGACAGGGGATGAAAAACTGTTTTTT.

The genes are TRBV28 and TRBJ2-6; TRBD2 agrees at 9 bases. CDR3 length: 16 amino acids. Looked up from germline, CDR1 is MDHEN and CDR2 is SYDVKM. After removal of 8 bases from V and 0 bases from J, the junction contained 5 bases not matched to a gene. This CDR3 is CASAGGGSSGANVLTF. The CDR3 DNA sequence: TGTGCCAGCGCGGGAGGGGGGAGCTCTGGGGCCAACGTCCTGACTTTC.